These 13 T cell receptor beta chains were all obtained from the same sample, sequenced in a study of cytomegalovirus exposure and HLA in healthy donors. PCR involved 60 Vbeta and 13 Jbeta primers. This table comes from immunoSEQ multiplex PCR, and its TCRdb copy is limited to in-frame clones, with some not included. The sample contains approximately 110,000 clones, around 67% of which appear only once. Specimen: PBMCs. The receptor set was obtained from a woman between 35 and 50 years old in good health and CMV-seronegative.

This clone was picked up a small number of times. The chain couples TRBV9 to TRBJ2-1; no clear D gene. The germline V gene has CDR1 SGDLS and CDR2 YYNGEE. V shed 3 bases and J shed 10 bases, with 11 bases lying between them. There are 12 residues in the CDR3. The DNA for the CDR3 is TGTGCCAGCAGCGCACCCCTAGGCGAGCAGTTCTTC. Its protein is CASSAPLGEQFF. Combining the CDR3 with reference TRBV9 and TRBJ2-1 gives the whole variable domain DSGVTQTPKHLITATGQRVTLRCSPRSGDLSVYWYQQSLDQGLQFLIQYYNGEERAKGNILERFSAQQFPDLHSELNLSSLELGDSALYFCASSAPLGEQFFGPGTRLTVL.

The chain is built from TRBV28 and TRBJ2-4, with TRBD1 matching 10 bases. V shed 6 bases and J 1 base; nucleotides not matched to a gene: 6. Per the germline V gene, CDR1 is MDHEN and CDR2 is SYDVKM. This CDR3 comprises 16 residues. This chain's CDR3 is CASRTTGGSAKNIQYF. CDR3 coding DNA: TGTGCCAGCAGGACGACAGGGGGCTCGGCCAAAAACATTCAGTACTTC.

The chain carries TRBV5-1 and TRBJ2-5, with 10 bases aligning to TRBD1. With V trimmed by 4 bases and J by 5 bases, 5 bases remained unmatched. Germline V lookup: CDR1 SGHRS, CDR2 YFSETQ. This CDR3 spans 14 amino acids. The CDR3 nucleotides read TGCGCCAGCAGCGGGACAGGGGCCGACGAGACCCAGTACTTC. Translated, it gives CASSGTGADETQYF.

The J gene is TRBJ1-1, the V gene TRBV5-1; 11 bases agree with TRBD1. CDR1 is SGHRS, CDR2 YFSETQ, per germline. Unmatched junction bases numbered 5, after V lost 4 bases and J lost 3 bases. CDR3 length equals 15 residues. The CDR3 region is CASSPGQGAHTEAFF. CDR3 bases: TGCGCCAGCAGCCCCGGACAGGGGGCACACACTGAAGCTTTCTTT.

Turning to this clone: Other DNA sequences from this sample encode an identical CDR3 as well. This CDR3 is CASSLAGAKETQYF. The CDR3 DNA reads TGTGCCAGCTCACTGGCGGGAGCTAAGGAGACCCAGTACTTC. V is TRBV28 and J is TRBJ2-5, with TRBD2 matching over 7 bases. This CDR3 is built from 14 residues. J was trimmed by 5 bases and V by 8 bases; bases with no gene match: 11. Germline-derived CDR1 and CDR2 are MDHEN and SYDVKM.

The chain carries TRBV19 and TRBJ2-7, with TRBD2 matching over 7 bases. V shed 6 bases and J 0 bases; nucleotides not matched to a gene: 17. The CDR3 extends over 18 amino acids. Germline V gives CDR1 LNHDA, CDR2 SQIVND (reference sequence). Here the CDR3 reads CASSPGGIWEKDSYEQYF. CDR3 nucleotides: TGTGCCAGTAGCCCCGGGGGGATCTGGGAGAAAGACTCCTACGAGCAGTACTTC.

The rearrangement joins TRBV28 to TRBJ1-4; TRBD1 matches 12 bases. The ends lost 2 bases at V and 7 bases at J; junction bases unmatched: 5. Germline values: CDR1 MDHEN, CDR2 SYDVKM. This CDR3 has 16 residues. The CDR3 protein is CASSLMGTGGSEKLFF. CDR3 in DNA: TGTGCCAGCAGTTTAATGGGGACAGGGGGCTCTGAAAAACTGTTTTTT.

The rearrangement links TRBV10-2 to TRBJ1-5; perhaps TRBD1 as D (6 bases). Germline CDR1 reads WSHSY; CDR2 reads SAAADI. The CDR3 runs 14 residues. The V end lost 5 bases, the J end lost 4 bases, and 12 bases lay between the germline ends. The CDR3 region has the DNA TGCGCCAGCAGTACGGACAGAATTAATCAGCCCCAGCATTTT. Translation gives CASSTDRINQPQHF.

The CDR3 sequence is CASSLRQGARGYTF. The CDR3 nucleotides are TGTGCCAGCTCACTAAGACAGGGGGCGCGCGGCTACACCTTC. The chain couples TRBV18 to TRBJ1-2; 10 bases are shared with TRBD1. CDR1 and CDR2 (germline): KGHSH, LQKENI. The CDR3 has 14 residues. J lost 8 bases, V lost 4 bases, and 7 bases had no gene match.

The gene calls are TRBV5-4 and TRBJ2-4; possibly TRBD2 for D (6 bases). The CDR3 consists of 17 residues. Germline CDR1 reads SGHNT; CDR2 reads YYREEE (reference sequence). V was cut by 0 bases and J by 1 base, with 14 bases left in between. The CDR3 bases are TGTGCCAGCAGCTTGGGGGACTTCCCTGGGGCCAAAAACATTCAGTACTTC. It specifies CASSLGDFPGAKNIQYF.

This chain uses TRBV7-9 with TRBJ2-1, with TRBD2 matching over 8 bases. The J segment lost 4 bases and the V segment lost 1 base, leaving 6 bases of the junction unmatched. This CDR3 region has 16 residues. The germline V gene encodes CDR1 SEHNR and CDR2 FQNEAQ (reference sequence). CDR3 nucleotide sequence: TGTGCCAGCAGCTTAGAGGGTAGCGGGGCGTACAATGAGCAGTTCTTC. Protein: CASSLEGSGAYNEQFF. The variable domain in full, completed from reference TRBV7-9 and TRBJ2-1, reads DTGVSQNPRHKITKRGQNVTFRCDPISEHNRLYWYRQTLGQGPEFLTYFQNEAQLEKSRLLSDRFSAERPKGSFSTLEIQRTEQGDSAMYLCASSLEGSGAYNEQFFGPGTRLTVL.

The CDR3 DNA follows: TGTGCCAGCAGCTCCCGGGACTTATACAATGAGCAGTTCTTC. This codes for CASSSRDLYNEQFF. The chain uses TRBV13 and TRBJ2-1; D is perhaps TRBD2 (6 bases). Trimming took 4 bases from V and 4 from J, leaving 11 bases between them. This CDR3 is built from 14 residues. CDR1 is PRHDT and CDR2 is FYEKMQ in the germline V gene (reference sequence). The full variable domain, its missing parts supplied by reference TRBV13 and TRBJ2-1, is AAGVIQSPRHLIKEKRETATLKCYPIPRHDTVYWYQQGPGQDPQFLISFYEKMQSDKGSIPDRFSAQQFSDYHSELNMSSLELGDSALYFCASSSRDLYNEQFFGPGTRLTVL.

The J gene is TRBJ1-5, the V gene TRBV6-5; D call uncertain. Germline-derived CDR1 and CDR2 are MNHEY and SVGAGI. Trimming left V 8 bases short and J 0 bases short, with 11 bases between. The length of the CDR3 is 14 residues. The chain's CDR3 is CASRTGNSNQPQHF. CDR3 DNA sequence: TGTGCCAGCCGAACGGGTAATAGCAATCAGCCCCAGCATTTT.